The next 10 T cell receptor beta chains were all read from a single sample in a study of blood T cell repertoires in COVID-19. Sequenced by immunoSEQ multiplex PCR; TCRdb stores in-frame clones only, minus some. The table has some 80,000 clones, more than 75% seen once; the top ten hold roughly a fifth. The sample taken for sequencing was peripheral blood. These receptors originate from a human donor in a cohort sampled during active COVID-19.

The V call is TRBV19, the J call TRBJ1-1; TRBD1 aligns across 8 bases. V was clipped by 8 bases and J by 0 bases; unmatched bases: 8. This CDR3 contains 15 residues. The V gene's germline CDR1 is LNHDA and CDR2 SQIVND (reference sequence). DNA for the CDR3: TGTGCCAGTGCCCCCAGGGGACAGGTGAACACTGAAGCTTTCTTT. Translation gives CASAPRGQVNTEAFF.

This sequence joins TRBV7-2 and TRBJ1-5; D is perhaps TRBD1 (5 bases). V shed 5 bases and J shed 4 bases, with 12 bases lying between them. This CDR3 has 14 amino acids. CDR1 is SGHTA and CDR2 is FQGNSA in the germline V gene. The CDR3 DNA sequence: TGTGCCAGCAGCCCCCGGGGGTCGAATCAGCCCCAGCATTTT. Residues: CASSPRGSNQPQHF.

The sample holds one count of this clone. The chain has TRBV19 and TRBJ1-1; no clear D gene. Germline lookup yields CDR1 LNHDA and CDR2 SQIVND (reference sequence). V shed 6 bases and J shed 0 bases, with 14 bases lying between them. This CDR3 has 15 residues. DNA for the CDR3: TGTGCCAGTAGCCTTGGGGAGGGAGTGAACACTGAAGCTTTCTTT. Amino acids: CASSLGEGVNTEAFF. Variable domain in full (rest from reference TRBV19 and TRBJ1-1): DGGITQSPKYLFRKEGQNVTLSCEQNLNHDAMYWYRQDPGQGLRLIYYSQIVNDFQKGDIAEGYSVSREKKESFPLTVTSAQKNPTAFYLCASSLGEGVNTEAFFGQGTRLTVV.

The rearrangement joins TRBV10-2 to TRBJ1-2; the D is unclear. The length of the CDR3 is 13 residues. Trimming stripped 2 bases from V and 6 bases from J, with 10 bases between. The germline CDR1 and CDR2 sequences are WSHSY and SAAADI. The CDR3 nucleotides read TGCGCCAGCAGTGAGATAGAAACGCATGGCTACACCTTC. Protein product: CASSEIETHGYTF.

This clone was picked up a small number of times. The gene calls are TRBV29-1 and TRBJ2-2, with 11 bases lining up with TRBD1. The CDR3 spans 16 residues. CDR1 is SQVTM, CDR2 ANQGSEA, per germline. The ends lost 0 bases at V and 4 bases at J; junction bases unmatched: 4. Written as DNA, the CDR3 is TGCAGCGTTGAAGATTGGGGACAGGGGGGCACCGGGGAGCTGTTTTTT. Translated: CSVEDWGQGGTGELFF.

The rearrangement joins TRBV10-1 to TRBJ1-6, with TRBD1 matching over 7 bases. Germline trimming cut 5 bases from V and 7 bases from J; bases unmatched to any gene: 5. Germline V gene data show CDR1 as WNHNN and CDR2 as SYGVQD (reference sequence). The length of the CDR3 is 14 residues. The CDR3 DNA is TGCGCCAGCAGTAGGGACAGCCTGAATTCACCCCTCCACTTT. Translating gives CASSRDSLNSPLHF.

The chain joins TRBV18 to TRBJ2-1; a possible D gene is TRBD1 (6 bases). CDR1 and CDR2 from the germline V gene are KGHSH and LQKENI. CDR3 length equals 13 residues. V lost 3 bases and J 8 bases, leaving 11 bases between the germline ends. Here the CDR3 reads CASSPEQGHEQFF. In DNA form, the CDR3 reads TGTGCCAGCTCACCGGAACAGGGCCATGAGCAGTTCTTC.

The chain has TRBV20-1 and TRBJ2-7; 8 positions match TRBD2. This CDR3 has 16 residues. Germline-derived CDR1 and CDR2 are DFQATT and SNEGSKA (reference sequence). Trimming took 3 bases from V and 2 from J; bases not matched to a gene: 12. The CDR3 DNA follows: TGCAGTGCTAGTCCCTCAGCTCGGCGGGGGGCCTACGAGCAGTACTTC. Its protein is CSASPSARRGAYEQYF.

This clone is a singleton in its sample. This sequence joins TRBV5-4 and TRBJ1-2; 9 bases align to TRBD1. The CDR3 covers 15 residues. Germline V CDR1 and CDR2: SGHNT, YYREEE (reference sequence). J gave up 3 bases and V 4 bases, and 7 bases lay outside the gene matches. This chain's CDR3 is CASSSTGGQHYGYTF. In DNA, the CDR3 is TGTGCCAGCAGCAGTACAGGGGGCCAGCACTATGGCTACACCTTC.

V is TRBV2 and J is TRBJ2-7, with D perhaps TRBD1 (6 bases). Trimming cost V 8 bases and J 4 bases, with 12 bases left between them. CDR1 SNHLY and CDR2 FYNNEI come from the germline V gene. The CDR3 sequence is 12 residues long. CDR3 nucleotides: TGTGCCAGCGGAGCAACAGGGTACGAGCAGTACTTC. It specifies CASGATGYEQYF.